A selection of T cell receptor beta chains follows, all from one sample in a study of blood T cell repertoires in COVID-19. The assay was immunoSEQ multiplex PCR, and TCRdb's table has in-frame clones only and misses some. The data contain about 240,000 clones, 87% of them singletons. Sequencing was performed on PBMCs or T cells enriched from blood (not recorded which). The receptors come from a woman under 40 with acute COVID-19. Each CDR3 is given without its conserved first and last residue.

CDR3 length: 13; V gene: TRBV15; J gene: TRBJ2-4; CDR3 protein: ATSRGGRAKNIQY
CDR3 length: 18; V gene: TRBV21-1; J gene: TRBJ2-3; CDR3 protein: ASSKKGGTSLELGGDTQY
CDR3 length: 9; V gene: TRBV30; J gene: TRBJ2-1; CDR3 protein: AWSIIDEQF
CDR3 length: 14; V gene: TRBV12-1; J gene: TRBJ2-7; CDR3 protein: ASSSPGQGGSYEQY
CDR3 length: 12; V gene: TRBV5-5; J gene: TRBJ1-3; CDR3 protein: ASSLLHSGNTIY
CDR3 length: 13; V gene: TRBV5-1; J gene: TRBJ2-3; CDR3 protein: ASSLGGDWSDTQY
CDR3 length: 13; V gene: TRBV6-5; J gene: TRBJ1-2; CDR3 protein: ASSYIQGNHYGYT
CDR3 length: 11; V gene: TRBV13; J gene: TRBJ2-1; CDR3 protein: ASSWTGGIEQF
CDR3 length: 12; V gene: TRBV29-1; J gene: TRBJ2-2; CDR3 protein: SVAQGQKVGELF
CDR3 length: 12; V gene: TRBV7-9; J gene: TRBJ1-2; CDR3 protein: ASTRQGINYGYT
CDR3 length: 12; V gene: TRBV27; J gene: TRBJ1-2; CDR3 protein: ASSPPPGQGAYT